These 30 T cell receptor beta chains were sequenced from one sample in a study of blood T cell repertoires in COVID-19. Sequenced by immunoSEQ multiplex PCR; TCRdb stores in-frame clones only, minus some. The table lists a few hundred thousand clones, around 83% of them singletons, with roughly 1.1% in the top ten. The sample was peripheral blood. The origin of the receptors is a woman in her fifties or sixties with acute or convalescent COVID-19.

This rearrangement joins TRBV6-6 to TRBJ1-3; the D is unclear. The germline CDR1 and CDR2 sequences are MNHNY and SVGAGI (reference sequence). Deletions cut 5 bases from V and 4 bases from J, with 9 bases between. The CDR3 is made up of 13 amino acids. The CDR3 spells CASSPTSGNTIYF. For the CDR3, the DNA is TGTGCCAGCAGTCCCACTTCGGGAAACACCATATATTTT.

V is TRBV10-1 and J is TRBJ1-2; maybe TRBD1 (6 bases). The germline V and J ends were trimmed by 2 bases and 8 bases, with 18 bases remaining between them. The CDR3 has 15 amino acids. Germline V CDR1 and CDR2: WNHNN, SYGVQD (reference sequence). The CDR3: CASSEALGTPAGYTF. CDR3 nucleotide sequence: TGCGCCAGCAGTGAGGCGCTCGGGACACCGGCCGGCTACACCTTC.

V and J are TRBV7-2 and TRBJ2-1; the match to TRBD2 covers 7 bases. CDR3 size: 13 residues. Germline values: CDR1 SGHTA, CDR2 FQGNSA. The ends lost 5 bases at V and 10 bases at J; junction bases unmatched: 8. CDR3 in amino acids: CASSAYPGLEQFF. DNA for the CDR3: TGTGCCAGCAGCGCCTATCCGGGACTAGAGCAGTTCTTC.

The V and J genes are TRBV10-2 and TRBJ1-1; a weak D match, TRBD1 (5 bases). CDR1 WSHSY and CDR2 SAAADI come from the germline V gene. The CDR3 covers 15 residues. Trimming took 4 bases from V and 5 from J, leaving 17 bases between them. The CDR3 spells CASSAAGSGRTEAFF. The CDR3 DNA reads TGCGCCAGCAGTGCGGCAGGGTCGGGTAGGACTGAAGCTTTCTTT.

The chain is built from TRBV27 and TRBJ1-4; D is possibly TRBD1 (5 bases). This CDR3 comprises 15 residues. CDR1 is MNHEY and CDR2 is SMNVEV in the germline V gene (reference sequence). Trimming cost V 2 bases and J 7 bases, with 14 bases left between them. CDR3 in amino acids: CASSLIGARSEKLFF. CDR3 DNA: TGTGCCAGCAGTTTAATAGGGGCGAGGAGTGAAAAACTGTTTTTT.

J is TRBJ1-5 and V is TRBV28; D is perhaps TRBD1 (6 bases). V was shortened by 4 bases and J by 7 bases, with 8 bases between the two germline ends. Germline V lookup: CDR1 MDHEN, CDR2 SYDVKM. The CDR3 is made up of 12 amino acids. The CDR3 loop is CASSSGGQPQHF. The CDR3, as DNA: TGTGCCAGCAGTTCGGGGGGCCAGCCCCAGCATTTT.

This clone was picked up one time. V and J are TRBV2 and TRBJ2-3; 8 nucleotides align to TRBD2. The V gene's germline CDR1 is SNHLY and CDR2 FYNNEI. The CDR3 contains 16 residues. With V trimmed by 3 bases and J by 0 bases, 5 bases remained unmatched. This CDR3 reads CASSDLERGSTDTQYF. The CDR3 nucleotides are TGTGCCAGCAGTGATTTGGAGCGGGGGAGCACAGATACGCAGTATTTT.

The chain recombines TRBV19 with TRBJ2-3, with TRBD1 matching 8 bases. This CDR3 comprises 16 residues. The V gene end was trimmed by 5 bases and the J gene end by 3 bases; junction bases not matched to a gene: 10. Germline CDR1 LNHDA, CDR2 SQIVND (reference sequence). The CDR3 spells CASSGTGDRLTDTQYF. The CDR3 DNA is TGTGCCAGTAGTGGGACCGGGGACAGGTTAACAGATACGCAGTATTTT.

J is TRBJ2-5 and V is TRBV2, with D maybe TRBD1 (5 bases). V was clipped by 6 bases and J by 4 bases, with 15 bases between them. From germline, CDR1 is SNHLY and CDR2 FYNNEI. The CDR3 extends over 14 amino acids. CDR3 amino acids: CASRRQSSGETQYF. CDR3 sequence (DNA): TGTGCCAGCAGAAGACAGAGTAGTGGAGAGACCCAGTACTTC.

The V gene is TRBV3-1 (or the pseudogene TRBV3-2), the J gene TRBJ1-4, with TRBD1 matching over 11 bases. Germline V gives CDR1 LGHDT, CDR2 YNNKEL (reference sequence). This CDR3 has 15 amino acids. With V trimmed by 4 bases and J by 8 bases, 6 bases remained unmatched. The CDR3 loop is CASSPRDRGTEKLFF. The CDR3, as DNA: TGTGCCAGCAGCCCCCGGGACAGGGGGACCGAAAAACTGTTTTTT.

The sample holds one count of this clone. The gene calls are TRBV2 and TRBJ1-1; perhaps TRBD1 as D (5 bases). CDR3 length: 14 residues. V dropped 4 bases and J dropped 1 base, with 10 bases sitting between them. Germline CDR1 SNHLY, CDR2 FYNNEI. The DNA of the CDR3 is TGTGCCAGCAGTGTAACCCAGGGGAACACTGAAGCTTTCTTT. It specifies CASSVTQGNTEAFF.

The genes are TRBV5-4 and TRBJ2-3; 12 positions agree with TRBD2. The CDR3 loop spans 15 amino acids. CDR1 and CDR2 from the germline V gene are SGHNT and YYREEE (reference sequence). With V trimmed by 4 bases and J by 3 bases, 3 bases remained unmatched. This CDR3 reads CASSPLAGGTDTQYF. The CDR3, as DNA: TGTGCCAGCAGCCCCCTAGCGGGAGGGACAGATACGCAGTATTTT.

The gene calls are TRBV10-3 and TRBJ2-1, with D possibly TRBD2 on 6 matching bases. V was pared by 0 bases and J by 7 bases, with 16 bases between. CDR3 length equals 16 residues. Germline lookup yields CDR1 ENHRY and CDR2 SYGVKD. The CDR3 region is CAISESMDGGENEQFF. The CDR3 DNA is TGTGCCATCAGTGAGTCGATGGACGGGGGAGAGAATGAGCAGTTCTTC.

The chain carries TRBV7-2 and TRBJ2-5; no definite D call. V lost 2 bases, J lost 4 bases, and 11 bases lay in between. Germline V gene sequence: CDR1 SGHTA, CDR2 FQGNSA. This CDR3 spans 14 amino acids. The CDR3 here is CASSLQPGPETQYF. The DNA for the CDR3 is TGTGCCAGCAGCTTACAGCCGGGTCCAGAGACCCAGTACTTC.

The chain recombines TRBV10-1 with TRBJ2-1; 7 bases agree with TRBD2. The CDR3 loop spans 15 amino acids. The junction had 4 bases not matched to a gene; V was cut back by 2 bases and J by 3 bases. Germline-derived CDR1 and CDR2 are WNHNN and SYGVQD (reference sequence). The CDR3 loop is CASSEGLADYNEQFF. The CDR3 DNA reads TGCGCCAGCAGTGAGGGTCTAGCGGACTACAATGAGCAGTTCTTC.

V and J are TRBV3-1 (or the pseudogene TRBV3-2) and TRBJ1-5; D unresolved. CDR1 is LGHDT, CDR2 YNNKEL, per germline (reference sequence). V gave up 0 bases and J gave up 10 bases, with 7 bases separating them. The CDR3 sequence is 12 residues long. The CDR3: CASSQEGGPQHF. The CDR3 nucleotides are TGTGCCAGCAGCCAAGAAGGAGGCCCCCAGCATTTT.

This chain connects TRBV7-9 to TRBJ1-3; no clear D. Germline CDR1 SEHNR, CDR2 FQNEAQ (reference sequence). The CDR3 sequence is 15 residues long. V was pared by 4 bases and J by 0 bases, with 10 bases between. CDR3 coding DNA: TGTGCCAGCAGCTCCCCCCCGGGCTCTGGAAACACCATATATTTT. It codes for CASSSPPGSGNTIYF.

Written as DNA, the CDR3 is TGCGCCAGCAGCCAAGATCTTGGCCAGGGCAGCACAGATACGCAGTATTTT. Residues: CASSQDLGQGSTDTQYF. V gene TRBV4-3 combines with J gene TRBJ2-3; tentatively, D is TRBD1 (5 bases). Trimming removed 0 bases at V and 0 bases at J, with 13 bases between. CDR3 length: 17 residues. The germline gives CDR1 LGHNA, CDR2 YSLEER.

The J gene is TRBJ2-5, the V gene TRBV10-2; TRBD2 matches at 14 bases. J lost 5 bases, V lost 3 bases, and 5 bases had no gene match. Germline V gene sequence: CDR1 WSHSY, CDR2 SAAADI. The CDR3 runs to 16 residues. CDR3 sequence reads: CASSDRLAGGLETQYF. The CDR3 DNA reads TGCGCCAGCAGTGACAGACTAGCGGGGGGGCTCGAGACCCAGTACTTC.

The CDR3 sequence: CASSGDRANNEQFF. For the CDR3, the DNA is TGTGCCAGCAGTGGGGACAGGGCCAACAATGAGCAGTTCTTC. The rearrangement links TRBV6-2 or TRBV6-3 to TRBJ2-1, with 9 bases matching TRBD1. Germline V gene data show CDR1 as MNHEY and CDR2 as SVGEGT. The CDR3 consists of 14 residues. Germline trimming cut 5 bases from V and 5 bases from J; bases unmatched to any gene: 4.

The chain couples TRBV16 to TRBJ2-5, with 7 bases matching TRBD2. CDR1 is KGHSY, CDR2 FQNENV, per germline. This CDR3 region has 13 residues. V lost 2 bases, J lost 5 bases, and 2 bases stayed unmatched. The CDR3 sequence is CASSQLGGETQYF. As DNA, the CDR3 is TGTGCCAGCAGCCAACTCGGGGGGGAGACCCAGTACTTC.

The V call is TRBV9, the J call TRBJ2-7; D possibly corresponds to TRBD2 (6 bases). CDR3 length: 14 amino acids. The ends were cut back, 0 bases at V and 5 bases at J, with 12 bases in the middle. Germline CDR1 is SGDLS and CDR2 is YYNGEE. CDR3 DNA sequence: TGTGCCAGCAGCGTAGGAGGAGGGCGCAACGAGCAGTACTTC. It codes for CASSVGGGRNEQYF.

There are a few counts of this clone. This CDR3 is CASSLGGTGGRNTIYF. The CDR3 bases are TGTGCCAGCAGCCTAGGGGGGACAGGGGGACGAAACACCATATATTTT. The chain carries TRBV28 and TRBJ1-3; 11 nucleotides agree with TRBD1. V dropped 6 bases and J dropped 5; count of bases not matched to a gene: 9. CDR3 length equals 16 residues. Germline CDR1 reads MDHEN; CDR2 reads SYDVKM.

The chain couples TRBV5-5 to TRBJ1-2; 9 bases are a match to TRBD1. This CDR3 comprises 17 residues. Trimming at V came to 4 bases and at J to 4 bases, leaving 14 bases not matched to a gene. Germline V gene sequence: CDR1 SGHKS, CDR2 YYEKEE (reference sequence). The CDR3 is CASSAHPTGGGIYGYTF. CDR3 nucleotides: TGTGCCAGCAGCGCTCACCCCACAGGGGGCGGGATCTATGGCTACACCTTC.

J is TRBJ2-3 and V is TRBV27, with 8 bases that match TRBD2. There are 15 residues in the CDR3. V lost 0 bases to trimming and J lost 5 bases; unmatched junction nucleotides: 4. Per the germline V gene, CDR1 is MNHEY and CDR2 is SMNVEV (reference sequence). CDR3 loop: CASSLSTGGRDTQYF. The CDR3, as DNA: TGTGCCAGCAGTTTATCAACGGGGGGGCGAGATACGCAGTATTTT.

The V and J genes are TRBV29-1 and TRBJ1-2, with 9 bases that match TRBD1. The germline gives CDR1 SQVTM, CDR2 ANQGSEA. This CDR3 comprises 13 residues. The V gene end was trimmed by 5 bases and the J gene end by 4 bases; junction bases not matched to a gene: 5. CDR3 in amino acids: CSVRDRVSYGYTF. CDR3 sequence (DNA): TGCAGCGTTAGGGACAGGGTATCCTATGGCTACACCTTC.

V usage is TRBV11-2 and J usage is TRBJ1-1; no firm D call. This CDR3 contains 13 residues. The germline CDR1 and CDR2 sequences are SGHAT and FQNNGV. Between the trimmed V and J ends, which lost 1 base and 1 base, there was a span of 4 bases. DNA of the CDR3: TGTGCCAGCAGCTTAGGGCAGAACACTGAAGCTTTCTTT. Amino acid sequence: CASSLGQNTEAFF. The variable domain in full, with the rest retrieved from reference TRBV11-2 and TRBJ1-1, is EAGVAQSPRYKIIEKRQSVAFWCNPISGHATLYWYQQILGQGPKLLIQFQNNGVVDDSQLPKDRFSAERLKGVDSTLKIQPAKLEDSAVYLCASSLGQNTEAFFGQGTRLTVV.

This chain joins TRBV4-1 and TRBJ2-5; 7 bases agree with TRBD2. The CDR3 runs to 18 residues. V shed 1 base and J 5 bases; nucleotides not matched to a gene: 16. CDR1 is MGHRA and CDR2 is YSYEKL in the germline V gene. DNA of the CDR3: TGCGCCAGCAGCCAAGCAGCAAGCGGGATAGGGGAGGCGGAGACCCAGTACTTC. Its translation is CASSQAASGIGEAETQYF.

The chain links TRBV29-1 to TRBJ2-1; TRBD1 agrees at 10 bases. Germline V CDR1 and CDR2: SQVTM, ANQGSEA. V shed 5 bases, J shed 9 bases, and the junction held 7 bases outside the gene matches. The CDR3 is 13 amino acids. The CDR3 DNA is TGCAGCGTTAAAGGACAGGGGGACGGTGAGCAGTTCTTC. Translation gives CSVKGQGDGEQFF.

A note on this clone: This same CDR3 is encoded by further DNA sequences in the sample. The chain is built from TRBV7-9 and TRBJ1-2; 9 nucleotides line up with TRBD1. With 1 base clipped from V and 4 bases from J, the junction kept 1 base outside the gene matches. Germline loops: CDR1 SEHNR, CDR2 FQNEAQ (reference sequence). This CDR3 region has 14 residues. The CDR3 reads CASSLGGQGYGYTF. The CDR3 nucleotides read TGTGCCAGCAGCTTAGGGGGACAGGGCTATGGCTACACCTTC. The whole variable domain, remainder taken from reference TRBV7-9 and TRBJ1-2, is DTGVSQNPRHKITKRGQNVTFRCDPISEHNRLYWYRQTLGQGPEFLTYFQNEAQLEKSRLLSDRFSAERPKGSFSTLEIQRTEQGDSAMYLCASSLGGQGYGYTFGSGTRLTVV.